This TCR beta chain emerged from a study of blood T cell repertoires in COVID-19. Overall study: The United States, Italy and Spain supplied acute and convalescent COVID-19 samples. Sources were T cells, B-cell-depleted T cells, or PBMCs; the material itself was cDNA or gDNA.

This clone was counted between two and nine times. CDR3 length equals 9 residues. Per germline, CDR1 SQVTM and CDR2 ANQGSEA. Study processing details: Reference gene primer amplification yielded estimated nucleated cell counts. The protocol was immunoSEQ multiplex PCR, while the TCRdb copy is restricted to in-frame clones and leaves out a portion. V and J calls and clone size are those listed in that table; D and trimming were worked out from the DNA. The sample shows around 140,000 clones, approximately 84% of them seen only once. Adults between roughly 18 and 90 years of age took part from about two dozen US areas.

This clonotype was sampled from a woman aged 45-59 years with acute COVID-19. J is TRBJ2-2 and V is TRBV29-1; D is unresolved. The sequenced sample was PBMCs or T cells enriched from blood (not recorded which). CDR3 nucleotide sequence: TGCAGACTCACCGGGGAGCTGTTTTTT. Its protein is CRLTGELFF.